These 20 T cell receptor beta chains were sequenced from one sample in a study of graft-versus-host responses after intestinal transplantation. Method: immunoSEQ multiplex PCR; TCRdb's copy keeps in-frame clones and lacks some. The sample has about 110,000 clones, just under 95% seen once; the top ten hold 0.5% to 0.6%. For these TCRs, the target antigens are not known. This specimen consisted of unstimulated CD8+ T cells sorted from spleen or lymph node cells, obtained before intestinal transplant. These receptors were obtained from a human donor who received an intestinal transplant.

The chain carries TRBV4-1 and TRBJ1-1; D possibly corresponds to TRBD1 (6 bases). Between the trimmed V and J ends, which lost 1 base and 0 bases, there was a span of 9 bases. From germline, CDR1 is MGHRA and CDR2 YSYEKL. The CDR3 loop spans 15 amino acids. The CDR3 sequence: CASSQAGVVNTEAFF. Here the CDR3 DNA reads TGCGCCAGCAGCCAAGCAGGGGTAGTGAACACTGAAGCTTTCTTT.

The chain uses TRBV4-1 and TRBJ2-1, with D possibly TRBD1 on 5 matching bases. The CDR3 totals 14 residues. Trimming left V 2 bases short and J 7 bases short, with 12 bases between. The germline V gene encodes CDR1 MGHRA and CDR2 YSYEKL. CDR3 amino acids: CASSQLAGWNEQFF. In nucleotides, the CDR3 is TGCGCCAGCAGCCAATTGGCAGGGTGGAATGAGCAGTTCTTC.

This chain connects TRBV9 to TRBJ2-5, with TRBD1 matching over 8 bases. The DNA matches TRBJ2-7 better at its end, which makes the J call doubtful. Germline V gene sequence: CDR1 SGDLS, CDR2 YYNGEE. The CDR3 runs 15 residues. This CDR3 reads CASSVATGESYEQYF. DNA for the CDR3: TGTGCCAGCAGCGTAGCGACAGGGGAATCCTACGAGCAGTACTTC.

V and J are TRBV29-1 and TRBJ2-1, with D tentatively TRBD1 (5 bases). Germline V gives CDR1 SQVTM, CDR2 ANQGSEA. The V end lost 6 bases, the J end lost 15 bases, and 15 bases lay between the germline ends. The CDR3 extends over 10 amino acids. The CDR3 loop is CSVPGQGGFF. CDR3 coding DNA: TGCAGCGTCCCCGGCCAGGGCGGGTTCTTC.

The chain uses TRBV27 and TRBJ2-7, with 8 bases that match TRBD1. The V gene's germline CDR1 is MNHEY and CDR2 SMNVEV (reference sequence). The V and J ends lost 2 bases and 2 bases, in that order; junction bases with no gene match: 5. The CDR3 spans 15 residues. The CDR3 protein is CASSLVGTGTYEQYF. The CDR3 region has the DNA TGTGCCAGCAGTTTAGTAGGGACAGGAACCTACGAGCAGTACTTC.

As for this clone: The sample holds other DNA sequences that translate to the same CDR3. J is TRBJ2-7 and V is TRBV9; D is undetermined. V shed 0 bases and J shed 1 base, with 8 bases lying between them. The CDR3 runs to 14 residues. Germline V lookup: CDR1 SGDLS, CDR2 YYNGEE. In nucleotides, the CDR3 is TGTGCCAGCAGCGTAGGGGCAGGATCCTACGAGCAGTACTTC. Protein product: CASSVGAGSYEQYF.

This clone has just one count. This sequence joins TRBV19 and TRBJ1-1; the D is unclear. Trimming took 7 bases from V and 2 from J, leaving 17 bases between them. This CDR3 is built from 15 residues. CDR1 is LNHDA, CDR2 SQIVND, per germline (reference sequence). The CDR3 loop reads CASTPVGRVNTEAFF. The CDR3, as DNA: TGTGCCAGTACCCCCGTTGGCAGAGTAAACACTGAAGCTTTCTTT. The entire variable domain, with the rest obtained from reference TRBV19 and TRBJ1-1, is as follows: DGGITQSPKYLFRKEGQNVTLSCEQNLNHDAMYWYRQDPGQGLRLIYYSQIVNDFQKGDIAEGYSVSREKKESFPLTVTSAQKNPTAFYLCASTPVGRVNTEAFFGQGTRLTVV.

V and J are TRBV7-9 and TRBJ1-1; a possible D gene is TRBD1 (5 bases). The germline V gene has CDR1 SEHNR and CDR2 FQNEAQ (reference sequence). V lost 3 bases and J lost 0, with 8 bases in between. The CDR3 contains 14 residues. CDR3 amino acids: CASSFEGMNTEAFF. The CDR3 region has the DNA TGTGCCAGCAGCTTCGAGGGGATGAACACTGAAGCTTTCTTT.

The chain links TRBV5-5 to TRBJ2-7; D ambiguous. Germline V gives CDR1 SGHKS, CDR2 YYEKEE (reference sequence). V gave up 0 bases and J gave up 4 bases, with 8 bases separating them. The CDR3 loop spans 13 amino acids. The CDR3 DNA sequence: TGTGCCAGCAGCTTGGGGTACGGGTACGAGCAGTACTTC. It encodes CASSLGYGYEQYF.

The chain is built from TRBV5-1 and TRBJ1-1, with D perhaps TRBD1 (6 bases). CDR3 size: 14 residues. The V gene lost 4 bases and the J gene lost 6 bases, with 16 bases spanning the gap. Germline values: CDR1 SGHRS, CDR2 YFSETQ. CDR3 amino acids: CASSRYRVEAEAFF. CDR3 DNA: TGCGCCAGCAGCAGATACAGGGTAGAGGCTGAAGCTTTCTTT.

V usage is TRBV6-1 and J usage is TRBJ1-2, with a possible D match to TRBD1 (5 bases). CDR1 is MNHNS, CDR2 SASEGT, per germline. CDR3 length: 10 residues. CDR3 protein: CAGGDYGYTF. The CDR3 DNA sequence: TGTGCTGGGGGGGACTATGGCTACACCTTC.

The J gene is TRBJ1-2, the V gene TRBV18; 7 nucleotides align to TRBD1. V lost 3 bases and J lost 4; bases outside the gene matches: 5. Germline lookup yields CDR1 KGHSH and CDR2 LQKENI. This CDR3 has 14 residues. CDR3 residues: CASSPARQGYGYTF. CDR3 in DNA: TGTGCCAGCTCACCTGCACGACAGGGCTATGGCTACACCTTC.

The chain combines TRBV7-8 with TRBJ2-7; D remains ambiguous. The V and J ends lost 4 bases and 0 bases respectively, with 4 bases between them. The germline CDR1 and CDR2 sequences are SGHVS and FQNEAQ. The CDR3 length is 12 residues. CDR3 loop: CASSSRSYEQYF. CDR3 DNA: TGTGCCAGCAGCTCCCGCTCCTACGAGCAGTACTTC.

V gene TRBV7-2 combines with J gene TRBJ2-1; TRBD1 matches 8 bases. The V gene's germline CDR1 is SGHTA and CDR2 FQGNSA. The ends lost 5 bases at V and 6 bases at J; junction bases unmatched: 9. The CDR3 has 15 amino acids. The CDR3 loop is CASSILAGGFNEQFF. The CDR3 nucleotides are TGTGCCAGCAGCATCCTAGCAGGGGGCTTCAATGAGCAGTTCTTC.

Note on this clone: Additional DNA sequences in this sample encode the identical CDR3. The chain recombines TRBV13 with TRBJ1-2; 8 positions agree with TRBD1. This CDR3 region has 14 residues. Germline values: CDR1 PRHDT, CDR2 FYEKMQ (reference sequence). J was trimmed by 5 bases and V by 5 bases; bases with no gene match: 7. The CDR3, as DNA: TGTGCCAGCAGCCCTTCAGGGGGCGCTTATGGCTACACCTTC. This encodes CASSPSGGAYGYTF.

The V and J genes are TRBV10-3 and TRBJ2-6; possibly TRBD1 for D (6 bases). V dropped 6 bases and J dropped 4 bases, with 13 bases sitting between them. The CDR3 is made up of 15 amino acids. The germline gives CDR1 ENHRY, CDR2 SYGVKD. The CDR3 region has the DNA TGTGCCATCAGATCAGGGGTCGGGGGGGCCAACGTCCTGACTTTC. Amino acid sequence: CAIRSGVGGANVLTF.

This chain joins TRBV4-1 and TRBJ2-7; perhaps D is TRBD1 or TRBD2 (5 bases each). CDR1 and CDR2 (germline): MGHRA, YSYEKL. Trimming pared 5 bases from V and 1 base from J, leaving 15 bases between. The CDR3 sequence is 15 residues long. This CDR3 is CASSATGTNSYEQYF. CDR3 sequence (DNA): TGCGCCAGCAGCGCTACCGGGACCAATTCCTACGAGCAGTACTTC.

The chain carries TRBV15 and TRBJ2-7; 9 bases agree with TRBD2. This CDR3 has 15 amino acids. V was clipped by 0 bases and J by 4 bases; unmatched bases: 4. Germline loops: CDR1 LNHNV, CDR2 YYDKDF (reference sequence). The CDR3 nucleotides read TGTGCCACCAGCAGAGAGACTAGCGGACAATACGAGCAGTACTTC. The encoded protein is CATSRETSGQYEQYF.

The chain links TRBV5-4 to TRBJ1-2; 8 bases are a match to TRBD1. Germline V CDR1 and CDR2: SGHNT, YYREEE (reference sequence). CDR3 length: 16 residues. Trimming took 2 bases from V and 5 from J; bases not matched to a gene: 11. CDR3 loop: CASSLEDRENRYGYTF. CDR3 nucleotide sequence: TGTGCCAGCAGCTTAGAGGACAGGGAAAATAGGTATGGCTACACCTTC.

The chain carries TRBV2 and TRBJ2-1; 8 bases agree with TRBD1. Unmatched junction bases numbered 1, after V lost 6 bases and J lost 6 bases. This CDR3 contains 12 residues. Germline CDR1 and CDR2: SNHLY and FYNNEI. CDR3 sequence reads: CASRDRVNEQFF. The CDR3 DNA follows: TGTGCCAGCAGGGACAGGGTCAATGAGCAGTTCTTC.